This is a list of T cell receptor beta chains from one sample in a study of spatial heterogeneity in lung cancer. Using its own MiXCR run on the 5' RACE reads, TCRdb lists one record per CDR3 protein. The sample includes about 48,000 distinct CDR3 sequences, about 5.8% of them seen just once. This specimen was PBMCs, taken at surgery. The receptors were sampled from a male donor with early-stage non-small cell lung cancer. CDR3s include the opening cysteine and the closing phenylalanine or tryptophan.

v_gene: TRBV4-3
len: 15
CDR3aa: CASNPALAGTGELFF

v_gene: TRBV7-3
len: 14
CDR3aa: CASSASNGGYGYTF

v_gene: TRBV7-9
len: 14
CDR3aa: CASSLGGSGYEQYF

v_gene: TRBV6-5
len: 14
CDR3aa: CASSRQGGTYEQYF

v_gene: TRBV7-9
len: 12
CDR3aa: CASSLGLDTQYF

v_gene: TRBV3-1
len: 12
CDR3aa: CASSLLKGGYTF

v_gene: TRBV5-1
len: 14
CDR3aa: CASSLASRQETQYF

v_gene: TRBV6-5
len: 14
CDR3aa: CASSRRTHNSPLHF

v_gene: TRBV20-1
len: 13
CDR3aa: CSARTGMNTEAFF

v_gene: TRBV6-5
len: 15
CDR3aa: CASSRILSPTGELFF

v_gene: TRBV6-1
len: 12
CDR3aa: CASRQGTGELFF

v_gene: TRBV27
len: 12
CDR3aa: CASRTVPYEQYF

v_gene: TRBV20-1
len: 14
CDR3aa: CSAQGVDNTGELFF

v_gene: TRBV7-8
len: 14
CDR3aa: CASRGRDSNQPQHF

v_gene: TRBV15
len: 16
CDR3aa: CATSSPTSGRTDTQYF

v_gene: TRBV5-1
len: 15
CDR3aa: CASSLDGAGGREQFF

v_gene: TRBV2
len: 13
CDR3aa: CASNFEGRETQYF

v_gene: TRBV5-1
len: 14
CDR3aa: CASSFETTNSPLHF

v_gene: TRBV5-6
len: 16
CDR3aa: CASSLGINRGVNEQFF

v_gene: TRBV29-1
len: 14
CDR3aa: CSVEEQGFSYEQYF

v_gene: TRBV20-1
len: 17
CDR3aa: CSARDSFRLAGGIEQFF

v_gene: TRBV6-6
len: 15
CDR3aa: CAAGTGTGANQPQHF

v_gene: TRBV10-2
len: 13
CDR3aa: CASRRTSNQPQHF

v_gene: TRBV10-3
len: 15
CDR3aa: CAIRAGRQGGTEAFF

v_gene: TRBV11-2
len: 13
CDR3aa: CATARAGEETQYF

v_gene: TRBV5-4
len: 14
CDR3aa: CASSQRDSFYEQYF

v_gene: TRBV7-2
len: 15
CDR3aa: CASSLANWKEGEQFF

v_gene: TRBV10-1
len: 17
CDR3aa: CASSSGTAGRISYEQYF

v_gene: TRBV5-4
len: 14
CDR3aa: CASSLGTEKETQYF